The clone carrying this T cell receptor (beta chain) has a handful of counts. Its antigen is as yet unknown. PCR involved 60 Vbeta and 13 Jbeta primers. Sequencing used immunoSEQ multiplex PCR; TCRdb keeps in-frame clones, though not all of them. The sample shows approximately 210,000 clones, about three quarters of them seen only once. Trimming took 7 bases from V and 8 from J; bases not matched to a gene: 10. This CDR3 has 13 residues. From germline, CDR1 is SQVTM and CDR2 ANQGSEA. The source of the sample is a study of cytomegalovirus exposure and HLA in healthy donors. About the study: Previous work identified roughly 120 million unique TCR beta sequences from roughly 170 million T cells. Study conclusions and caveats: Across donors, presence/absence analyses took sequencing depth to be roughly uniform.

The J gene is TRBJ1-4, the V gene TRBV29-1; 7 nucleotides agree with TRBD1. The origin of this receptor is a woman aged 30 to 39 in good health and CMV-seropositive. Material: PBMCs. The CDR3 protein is CSAATGWGEKLFF. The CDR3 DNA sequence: TGCAGCGCCGCGACAGGGTGGGGAGAAAAACTGTTTTTT.